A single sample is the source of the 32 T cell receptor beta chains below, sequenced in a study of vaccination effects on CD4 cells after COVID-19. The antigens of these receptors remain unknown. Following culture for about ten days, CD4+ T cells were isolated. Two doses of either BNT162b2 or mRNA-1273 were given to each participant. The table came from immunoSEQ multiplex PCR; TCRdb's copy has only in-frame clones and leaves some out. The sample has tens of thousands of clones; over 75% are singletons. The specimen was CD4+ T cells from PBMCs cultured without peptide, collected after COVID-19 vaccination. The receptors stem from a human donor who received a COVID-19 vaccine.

CDR3 protein: CTSSLRTSGGSYEQYV. In DNA, the CDR3 is TGCACCAGCAGCCTTAGGACTAGCGGGGGGTCGTACGAGCAGTACGTC. The chain joins TRBV1 to TRBJ2-7; the table's D call, TRBD2, has no DNA check behind it. TRBV1 is recorded as a pseudogene. The CDR3 has 16 residues.

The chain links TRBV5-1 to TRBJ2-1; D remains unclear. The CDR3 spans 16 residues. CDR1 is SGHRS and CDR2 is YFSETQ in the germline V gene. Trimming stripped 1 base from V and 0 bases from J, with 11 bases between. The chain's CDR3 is CASSLSSAVSYNEQFF. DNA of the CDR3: TGCGCCAGCAGCTTGTCGTCGGCAGTCTCCTACAATGAGCAGTTCTTC. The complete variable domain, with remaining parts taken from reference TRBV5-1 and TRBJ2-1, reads KAGVTQTPRYLIKTRGQQVTLSCSPISGHRSVSWYQQTPGQGLQFLFEYFSETQRNKGNFPGRFSGRQFSNSRSEMNVSTLELGDSALYLCASSLSSAVSYNEQFFGPGTRLTVL.

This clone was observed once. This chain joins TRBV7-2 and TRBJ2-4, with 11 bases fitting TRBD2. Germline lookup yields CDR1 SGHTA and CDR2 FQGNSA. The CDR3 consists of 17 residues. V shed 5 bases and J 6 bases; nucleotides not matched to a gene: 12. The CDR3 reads CASSADLAGGRRNIQYF. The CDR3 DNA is TGTGCCAGCAGCGCTGATTTAGCGGGGGGGCGCAGAAACATTCAGTACTTC.

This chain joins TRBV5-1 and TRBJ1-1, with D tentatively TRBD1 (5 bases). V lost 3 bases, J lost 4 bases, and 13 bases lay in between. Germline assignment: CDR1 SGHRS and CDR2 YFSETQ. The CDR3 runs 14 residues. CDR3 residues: CASSYRGEGTEAFF. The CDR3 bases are TGCGCCAGCAGCTATAGGGGTGAGGGCACTGAAGCTTTCTTT.

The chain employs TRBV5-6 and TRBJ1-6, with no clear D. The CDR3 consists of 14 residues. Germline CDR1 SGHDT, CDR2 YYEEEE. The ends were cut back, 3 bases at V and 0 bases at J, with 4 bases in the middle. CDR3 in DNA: TGTGCCAGCAGCTCCGGCTCCTATAATTCACCCCTCCACTTT. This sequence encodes CASSSGSYNSPLHF.

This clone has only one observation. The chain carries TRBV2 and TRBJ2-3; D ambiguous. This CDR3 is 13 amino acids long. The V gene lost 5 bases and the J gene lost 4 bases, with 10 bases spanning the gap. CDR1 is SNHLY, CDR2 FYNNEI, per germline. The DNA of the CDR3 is TGTGCCAGCAGTTACCTCGAGTCAGATACGCAGTATTTT. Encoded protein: CASSYLESDTQYF.

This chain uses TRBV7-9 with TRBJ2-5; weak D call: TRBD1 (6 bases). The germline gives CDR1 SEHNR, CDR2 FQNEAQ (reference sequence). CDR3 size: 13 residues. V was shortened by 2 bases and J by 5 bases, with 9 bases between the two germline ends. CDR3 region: CASSLRQGETQYF. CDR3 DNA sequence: TGTGCCAGCAGCTTACGGCAGGGGGAGACCCAGTACTTC.

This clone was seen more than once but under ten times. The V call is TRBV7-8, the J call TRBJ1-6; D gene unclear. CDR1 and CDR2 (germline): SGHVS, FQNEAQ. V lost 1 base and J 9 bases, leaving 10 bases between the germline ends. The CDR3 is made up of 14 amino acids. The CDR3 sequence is CASSLVDRGSPLHF. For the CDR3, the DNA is TGTGCCAGCAGCTTAGTAGATCGGGGTTCACCCCTCCACTTT.

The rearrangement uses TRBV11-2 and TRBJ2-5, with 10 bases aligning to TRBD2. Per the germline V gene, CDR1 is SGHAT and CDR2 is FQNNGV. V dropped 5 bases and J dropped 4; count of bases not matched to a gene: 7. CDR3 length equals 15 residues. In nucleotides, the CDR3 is TGTGCCAGCAGCCCACTAGCGGGGACGGGAGAGACCCAGTACTTC. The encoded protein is CASSPLAGTGETQYF.

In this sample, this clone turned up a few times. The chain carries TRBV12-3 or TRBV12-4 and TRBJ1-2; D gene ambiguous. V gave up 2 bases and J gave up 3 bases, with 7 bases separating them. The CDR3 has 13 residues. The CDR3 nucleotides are TGTGCCAGCAGTTTAAACCCCCACTATGGCTACACCTTC. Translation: CASSLNPHYGYTF.

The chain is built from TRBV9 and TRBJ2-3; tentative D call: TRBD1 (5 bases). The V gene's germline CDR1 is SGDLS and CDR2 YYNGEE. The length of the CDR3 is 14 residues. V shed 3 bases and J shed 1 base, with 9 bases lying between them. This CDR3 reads CASSAGQRTDTQYF. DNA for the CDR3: TGTGCCAGCAGCGCAGGACAACGCACAGATACGCAGTATTTT.

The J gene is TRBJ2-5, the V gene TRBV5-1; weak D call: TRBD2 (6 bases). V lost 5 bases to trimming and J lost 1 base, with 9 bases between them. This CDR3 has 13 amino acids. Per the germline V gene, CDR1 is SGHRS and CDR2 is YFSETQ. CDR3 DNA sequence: TGCGCCAGCAGTGGAGGGTTCCAAGAGACCCAGTACTTC. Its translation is CASSGGFQETQYF.

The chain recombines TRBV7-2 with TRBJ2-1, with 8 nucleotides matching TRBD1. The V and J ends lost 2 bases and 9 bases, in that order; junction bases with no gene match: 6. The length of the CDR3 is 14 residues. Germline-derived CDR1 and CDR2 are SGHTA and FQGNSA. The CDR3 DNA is TGTGCCAGCAGCTTACAGGGGGCGTTTGGTGAGCAGTTCTTC. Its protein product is CASSLQGAFGEQFF.

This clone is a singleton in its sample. CDR3 sequence: CATSERTGGELDTQYF. As DNA, the CDR3 is TGTGCCACCAGTGAGCGGACAGGGGGGGAACTAGATACGCAGTATTTT. The rearrangement uses TRBV24-1 and TRBJ2-3, with TRBD1 matching over 10 bases. Germline V lookup: CDR1 KGHDR, CDR2 SFDVKD. V was clipped by 4 bases and J by 5 bases; unmatched bases: 8. This CDR3 has 16 residues.

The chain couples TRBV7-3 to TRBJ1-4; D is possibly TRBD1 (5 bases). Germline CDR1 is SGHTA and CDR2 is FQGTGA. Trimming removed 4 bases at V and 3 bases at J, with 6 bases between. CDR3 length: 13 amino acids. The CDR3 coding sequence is TGTGCCAGCAGCTGGGGACCTAATGAAAAACTGTTTTTT. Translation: CASSWGPNEKLFF.

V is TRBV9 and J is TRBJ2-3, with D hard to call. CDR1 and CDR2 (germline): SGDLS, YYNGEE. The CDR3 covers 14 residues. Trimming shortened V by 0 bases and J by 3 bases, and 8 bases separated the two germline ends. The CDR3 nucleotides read TGTGCCAGCAGCGTAGATCTAGGAACAGATACGCAGTATTTT. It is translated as CASSVDLGTDTQYF.

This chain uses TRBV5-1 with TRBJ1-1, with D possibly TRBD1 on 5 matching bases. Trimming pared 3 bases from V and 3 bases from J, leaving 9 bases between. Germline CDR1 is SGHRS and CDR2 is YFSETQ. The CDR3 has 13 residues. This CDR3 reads CASSYDSYTEAFF. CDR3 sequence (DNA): TGCGCCAGCAGCTATGACAGTTACACTGAAGCTTTCTTT.

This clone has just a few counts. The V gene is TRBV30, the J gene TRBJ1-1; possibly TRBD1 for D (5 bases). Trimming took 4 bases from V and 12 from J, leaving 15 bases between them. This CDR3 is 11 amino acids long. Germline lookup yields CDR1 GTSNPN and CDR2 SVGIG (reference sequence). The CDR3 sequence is CAWIRQSRSFF. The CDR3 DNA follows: TGTGCCTGGATTAGACAGTCTAGGTCTTTCTTT.

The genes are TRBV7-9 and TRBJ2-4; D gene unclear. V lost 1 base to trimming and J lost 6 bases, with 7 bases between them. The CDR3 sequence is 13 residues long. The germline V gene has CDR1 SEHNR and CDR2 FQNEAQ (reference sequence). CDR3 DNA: TGTGCCAGCAGCTTAGTTCCCGGAAACATTCAGTACTTC. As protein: CASSLVPGNIQYF.

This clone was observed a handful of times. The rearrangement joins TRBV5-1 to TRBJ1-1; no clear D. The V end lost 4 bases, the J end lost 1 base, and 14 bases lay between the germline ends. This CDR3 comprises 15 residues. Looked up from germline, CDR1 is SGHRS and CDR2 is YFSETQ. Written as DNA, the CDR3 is TGCGCCAGCAGCATCAGCGTCCTGACGAACACTGAAGCTTTCTTT. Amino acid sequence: CASSISVLTNTEAFF.

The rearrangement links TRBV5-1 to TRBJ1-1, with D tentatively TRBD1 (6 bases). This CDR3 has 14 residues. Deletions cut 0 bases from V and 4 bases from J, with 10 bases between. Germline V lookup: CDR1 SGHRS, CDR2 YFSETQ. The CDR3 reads CASSLGGGGTEAFF. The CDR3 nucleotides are TGCGCCAGCAGCTTGGGGGGGGGCGGCACTGAAGCTTTCTTT.

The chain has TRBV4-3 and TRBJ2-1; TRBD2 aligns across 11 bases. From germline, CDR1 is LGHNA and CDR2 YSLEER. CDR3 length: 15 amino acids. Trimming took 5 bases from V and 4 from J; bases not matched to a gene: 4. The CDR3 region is CASSDSGGGYNEQFF. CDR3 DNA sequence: TGCGCCAGCAGCGATAGCGGGGGGGGTTACAATGAGCAGTTCTTC.

CDR3 sequence (DNA): TGTGCCAGCAGCTTGATTCAGACAGGGTTCACAGATACGCAGTATTTT. It translates to CASSLIQTGFTDTQYF. The gene calls are TRBV11-1 and TRBJ2-3, with 7 bases lining up with TRBD1. The CDR3 has 16 residues. V was clipped by 3 bases and J by 2 bases; unmatched bases: 8. Looked up from germline, CDR1 is SGHAT and CDR2 is FQDESV (reference sequence).

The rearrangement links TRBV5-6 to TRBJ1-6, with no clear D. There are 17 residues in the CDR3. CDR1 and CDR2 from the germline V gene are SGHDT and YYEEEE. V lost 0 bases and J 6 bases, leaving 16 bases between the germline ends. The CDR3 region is CASSLGASREGNSPLHF. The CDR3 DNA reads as TGTGCCAGCAGCTTGGGGGCTTCGAGGGAGGGTAATTCACCCCTCCACTTT.

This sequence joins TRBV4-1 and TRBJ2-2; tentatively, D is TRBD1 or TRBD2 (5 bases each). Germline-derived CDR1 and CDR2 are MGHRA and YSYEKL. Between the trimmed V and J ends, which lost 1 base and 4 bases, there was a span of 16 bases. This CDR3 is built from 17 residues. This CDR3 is CASSQARAGRATGELFF. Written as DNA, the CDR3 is TGCGCCAGCAGCCAAGCACGGGCGGGCAGGGCCACCGGGGAGCTGTTTTTT.

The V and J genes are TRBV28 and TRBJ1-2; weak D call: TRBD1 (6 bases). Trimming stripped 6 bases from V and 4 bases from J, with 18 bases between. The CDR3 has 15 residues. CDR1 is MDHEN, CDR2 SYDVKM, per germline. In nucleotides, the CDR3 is TGTGCCAGCAGGACGACGGGGGCCGGGGGCTATGGCTACACCTTC. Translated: CASRTTGAGGYGYTF.

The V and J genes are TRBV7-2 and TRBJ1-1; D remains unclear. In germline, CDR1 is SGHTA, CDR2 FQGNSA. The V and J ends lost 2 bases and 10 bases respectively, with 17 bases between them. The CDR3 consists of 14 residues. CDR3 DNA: TGTGCCAGCAGCTTATTGGCGGGATCAGACGGAGCTTTCTTT. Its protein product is CASSLLAGSDGAFF.

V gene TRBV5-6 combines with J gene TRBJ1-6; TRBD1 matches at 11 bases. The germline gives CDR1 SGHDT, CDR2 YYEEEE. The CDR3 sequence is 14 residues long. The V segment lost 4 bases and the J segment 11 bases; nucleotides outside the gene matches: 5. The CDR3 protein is CASSRTGGMTPLHF. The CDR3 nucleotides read TGTGCCAGCAGCCGGACAGGGGGCATGACACCCCTCCACTTT.

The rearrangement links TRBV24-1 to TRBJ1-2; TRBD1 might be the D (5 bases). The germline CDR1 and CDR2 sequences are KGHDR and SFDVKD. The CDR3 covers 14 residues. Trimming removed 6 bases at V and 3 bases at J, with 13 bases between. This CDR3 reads CATSPGNGDYGYTF. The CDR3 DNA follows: TGTGCCACCAGTCCAGGGAACGGAGACTATGGCTACACCTTC.

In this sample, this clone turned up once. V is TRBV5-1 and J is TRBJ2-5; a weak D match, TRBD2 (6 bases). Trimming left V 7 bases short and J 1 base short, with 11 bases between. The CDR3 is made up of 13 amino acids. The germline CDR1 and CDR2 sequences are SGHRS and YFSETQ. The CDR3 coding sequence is TGCGCCAGCCGCCGGGGGTCCCAAGAGACCCAGTACTTC. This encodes CASRRGSQETQYF.

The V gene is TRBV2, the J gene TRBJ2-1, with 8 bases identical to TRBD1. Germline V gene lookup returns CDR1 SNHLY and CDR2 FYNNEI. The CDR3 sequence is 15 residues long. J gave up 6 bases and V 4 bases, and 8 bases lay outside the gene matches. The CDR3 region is CASSGRTGRFNEQFF. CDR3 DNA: TGTGCCAGCAGTGGGAGGACAGGGAGATTCAATGAGCAGTTCTTC.

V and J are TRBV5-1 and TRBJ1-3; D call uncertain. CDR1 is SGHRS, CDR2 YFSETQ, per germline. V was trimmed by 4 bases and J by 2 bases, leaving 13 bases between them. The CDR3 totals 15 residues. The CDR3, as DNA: TGCGCCAGCAGCCCCTCGACGGCTCCTGGAAACACCATATATTTT. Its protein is CASSPSTAPGNTIYF.